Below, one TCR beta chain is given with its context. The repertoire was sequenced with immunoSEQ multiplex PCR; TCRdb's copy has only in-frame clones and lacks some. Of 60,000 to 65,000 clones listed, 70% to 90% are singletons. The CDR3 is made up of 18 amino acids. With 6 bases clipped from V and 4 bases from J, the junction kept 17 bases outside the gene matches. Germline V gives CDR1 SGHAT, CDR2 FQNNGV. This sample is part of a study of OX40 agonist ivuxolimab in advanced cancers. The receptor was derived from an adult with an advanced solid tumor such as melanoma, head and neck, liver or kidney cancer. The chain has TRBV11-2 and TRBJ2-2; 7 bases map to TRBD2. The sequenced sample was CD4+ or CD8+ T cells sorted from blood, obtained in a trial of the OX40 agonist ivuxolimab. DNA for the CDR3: TGTGCCAGCAGGCCGCTGTGGTCAGGGAGGGCTATCACCGGGGAGCTGTTTTTT. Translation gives CASRPLWSGRAITGELFF.